The clone carrying this TCR beta chain was seen ten or more times. The antigen remains unidentified. This record comes from a study of regulatory T cells in long-lasting Graves disease. General study results and limits: Those with persistent Graves' had less TCR diversity than newly diagnosed patients.

Sample time point: newly diagnosed GD, antithyroid drugs for less than 3 months. Construction of the TCR library relied on RNA isolated from PBMCs. For TCR beta, libraries came from iRepertoire HTBI primers and Arm-PCR of CDR3 regions. TCRdb reanalysed the multiplex PCR reads using MiXCR and keeps one entry per CDR3 protein. The sample contains 400,000 to 500,000 distinct CDR3 sequences, approximately 16% of which appear only once. The CDR3 extends over 13 amino acids. V lost 3 bases, J lost 9 bases, and 15 bases lay in between. Germline V CDR1 and CDR2: GTSNPN, SVGIG (reference sequence). These sequences were also reported in another study, on T cells in Graves' hyperthyroidism and ophthalmopathy. As reported in that work: In the first-round RT-PCR of the TCR CDR3, the HTBI primer set was used. The blood repertoire included most of the expanded thyroid clonotypes above 0.001.

The gene calls are TRBV30 and TRBJ2-1; TRBD2 is a possible D gene (5 bases). The receptor comes from a woman under 30 with Graves disease. This sample comprised peripheral blood mononuclear cells (PBMCs), obtained at new diagnosis, from a patient treated with antithyroid drugs. Here the CDR3 DNA reads TGTGCCTGGAGCGTGTCAGCGGTTGGTGAGCAGTTCTTC. Translating gives CAWSVSAVGEQFF.